This is a list of T cell receptor beta chains from one sample in a study of a mutant IDH1 vaccine in newly diagnosed glioma. Produced via immunoSEQ multiplex PCR; TCRdb's table is partial and in-frame only. Seen here are approximately 70,000 clones, 84% observed once, and the top ten hold 13%. No antigen has been assigned to these receptors. This material consisted of PBMCs, taken from a glioma patient whose treatment included an IDH1 peptide vaccine. The receptor source for this set is a man younger than 35 with glioma. CDR3s include the opening cysteine and the closing phenylalanine or tryptophan. The D gene is left open where the match is weak. The size entry is marked missing in some rows and otherwise reads once, few, many or a size class.

d_call	v_call	j_call	clone_size	cdr3_aa	cdr3_nt
.	TRBV4-2	TRBJ1-1	.	CASSQDSGTEAFF	TGTGCCAGCAGCCAAGACAGCGGCACTGAAGCTTTCTTT
.	TRBV14	TRBJ2-1	.	CATASSFYNEQFF	TGTGCCACCGCAAGCTCCTTCTACAATGAGCAGTTCTTC
TRBD2	TRBV29-1	TRBJ2-2	.	CSVEGASGRATGELFF	TGCAGCGTTGAGGGGGCGAGCGGGAGGGCCACCGGGGAGCTGTTTTTT
.	TRBV4-3	TRBJ2-3	once	CASSQAASSTDTQYF	TGCGCCAGCAGCCAAGCTGCTAGCAGCACAGATACGCAGTATTTT
.	TRBV4-3	TRBJ1-6	.	CASSQDWAASNSPLHF	TGCGCCAGCAGCCAAGATTGGGCAGCGAGTAATTCACCCCTCCACTTT
TRBD1	TRBV19	TRBJ1-5	.	CASSFRDRGNQPQHF	TGTGCCAGTAGTTTCCGGGACAGGGGCAATCAGCCCCAGCATTTT
.	TRBV7-9	TRBJ1-6	.	CASSLGQSPLHF	TGTGCCAGCAGCTTAGGCCAGTCACCCCTCCACTTT
.	TRBV6-5	TRBJ1-6	.	CASSDRWTNSPLHF	TGTGCCAGCAGTGACAGATGGACGAATTCACCCCTCCACTTT
.	TRBV5-1	TRBJ1-1	.	CASSRTGDNTEAFF	TGCGCCAGCAGCAGGACGGGGGACAACACTGAAGCTTTCTTT
TRBD1	TRBV4-2	TRBJ1-2	.	CASSQDFTGTGDHGYTF	TGTGCCAGCAGCCAAGATTTCACCGGGACAGGGGACCATGGCTACACCTTC
TRBD2	TRBV9	TRBJ2-1	.	CASSVDEWGRGGYNEQFF	TGTGCCAGCAGCGTAGACGAATGGGGGCGGGGGGGATACAATGAGCAGTTCTTC
TRBD1	TRBV5-1	TRBJ1-1	.	CASSLYRGNTEAFF	TGCGCCAGCAGCTTGTACAGGGGGAACACTGAAGCTTTCTTT
TRBD2	TRBV6-5	TRBJ2-1	.	CASSYWEGNEQFF	TGTGCCAGCAGTTACTGGGAGGGGAATGAGCAGTTCTTC
.	TRBV27	TRBJ2-7	.	CASRARVESYEQYF	TGTGCCAGCAGAGCTAGAGTCGAATCCTACGAGCAGTACTTC
.	TRBV9	TRBJ1-5	few	CASSVGGDHGQPQHF	TGTGCCAGCAGCGTAGGGGGGGACCATGGTCAGCCCCAGCATTTT
.	TRBV27	TRBJ1-4	.	CASSSSGNWVTEKLFF	TGTGCCAGCAGTTCCTCAGGGAATTGGGTAACTGAAAAACTGTTTTTT
TRBD1	TRBV30	TRBJ2-1	.	CAGTGFSYNEQFF	TGTGCCGGGACAGGGTTCTCCTACAATGAGCAGTTCTTC
.	TRBV7-7	TRBJ2-1	.	CASSLGGQSWNEQFF	TGTGCTAGCAGCTTAGGGGGGCAGTCGTGGAATGAGCAGTTCTTC
.	TRBV5-6	TRBJ1-1	.	CASSFRPTSQGRMNTEAFF	TGTGCCAGCAGCTTTCGCCCCACCAGCCAGGGGCGGATGAACACTGAAGCTTTCTTT
.	TRBV29-1	TRBJ2-7	.	CSVEDRFPSEQYF	TGCAGCGTTGAAGATCGGTTTCCGAGCGAGCAGTACTTC
.	TRBV6-6	TRBJ1-5	.	CASVRGLTGNQPQHF	TGTGCCAGCGTTAGAGGGCTTACGGGCAATCAGCCCCAGCATTTT
TRBD1	TRBV9	TRBJ1-2	.	CASSSGRGTGTSDYGYTF	TGTGCCAGCAGCTCAGGGAGGGGGACAGGGACTTCGGACTATGGCTACACCTTC
.	TRBV6-1	TRBJ1-2	few	CATRGNYGYTF	TGTGCCACCAGGGGTAACTATGGCTACACCTTC
.	TRBV7-9	TRBJ1-4	.	CASSPTGTHNEKLFF	TGTGCCAGCAGCCCCACCGGGACCCACAATGAAAAACTGTTTTTT
TRBD2	TRBV4-2	TRBJ2-1	.	CASSQVFGGANNEQFF	TGTGCCAGCAGCCAAGTATTCGGGGGGGCCAACAATGAGCAGTTCTTC
.	TRBV6-4	TRBJ1-2	.	CASSPQGEGYGYTF	TGTGCCAGCAGTCCCCAGGGAGAGGGGTATGGCTACACCTTC
.	TRBV18	TRBJ1-4	.	CASSQSQSVELFF	TGTGCCAGCTCACAGAGCCAGAGTGTAGAACTGTTTTTT
.	TRBV10-3	TRBJ2-7	.	CAISGSSLTSYEQYF	TGTGCCATCAGTGGTTCTAGTCTTACCTCCTACGAGCAGTACTTC
.	TRBV7-2	TRBJ1-4	.	CASSRGPNEKLFF	TGTGCCAGCAGTCGTGGTCCCAATGAAAAACTGTTTTTT
TRBD2	TRBV27	TRBJ2-1	.	CASSSPPRGAPYNEQFF	TGTGCCAGCAGTTCCCCCCCGCGGGGGGCACCCTACAATGAGCAGTTCTTC
TRBD1	TRBV7-3	TRBJ1-1	once	CASSPGTGALMNTEAFF	TGTGCCAGCAGCCCCGGGACAGGGGCCCTCATGAACACTGAAGCTTTCTTT
.	TRBV7-9	TRBJ1-2	.	CASSLDLAGWDGYTF	TGTGCCAGCAGCCTGGATTTGGCGGGGTGGGATGGCTACACCTTC
.	TRBV4-1	TRBJ1-1	.	CASSWATEAFF	TGCGCCAGCAGTTGGGCCACTGAAGCTTTCTTT
.	TRBV30	TRBJ2-7	few	CAWSVHVGYEQYF	TGTGCCTGGAGTGTACATGTCGGTTACGAGCAGTACTTC
.	TRBV2	TRBJ1-2	once	CASSEITGTYGYTF	TGTGCCAGCAGTGAAATTACAGGGACCTATGGCTACACCTTC
TRBD1	TRBV19	TRBJ1-4	.	CATLDRGYGKLFF	TGTGCCACCCTGGACAGGGGGTACGGAAAACTGTTTTTT
.	TRBV18	TRBJ1-5	.	CASSPQRGDNQPQHF	TGTGCCAGCTCACCACAAAGGGGTGACAATCAGCCCCAGCATTTT
.	TRBV19	TRBJ2-1	.	CASTITGSYNEQFF	TGTGCCAGTACCATCACGGGTTCCTACAATGAGCAGTTCTTC
.	TRBV10-2	TRBJ2-7	once	CASTGTDSYEQYF	TGCGCCAGCACCGGGACGGACTCCTACGAGCAGTACTTC
.	TRBV6-4	TRBJ2-1	.	CASSDSSYNEQFF	TGTGCCAGCAGTGACAGCTCCTACAATGAGCAGTTCTTC
.	TRBV29-1	TRBJ2-3	.	CSSRGSLYTDTQYF	TGCAGCTCCCGCGGGTCCCTCTACACAGATACGCAGTATTTT
.	TRBV19	TRBJ1-5	.	CASSGNGLHQPQHF	TGTGCCTCTTCCGGTAACGGGCTACATCAGCCCCAGCATTTT
TRBD2	TRBV30	TRBJ2-2	few	CAWSGGGTGELFF	TGTGCCTGGAGTGGGGGGGGTACCGGGGAGCTGTTTTTT
.	TRBV30	TRBJ1-1	.	CAWSVRLQGRAFF	TGTGCCTGGAGTGTAAGGTTGCAGGGGAGAGCTTTCTTT